The present T cell receptor (beta chain) was sequenced within a study of T cells in Graves' hyperthyroidism and ophthalmopathy. Study-wide context: Staff took peripheral blood when the initial diagnosis was made, before any treatment began.

Study outcomes and limitations: In the blood, most expanded thyroid clonotypes above 0.001 appeared as well.

Amplification targeted TCR beta CDR3 regions from RNA transcripts. In the first-round RT-PCR of the TCR CDR3, the HTBI primer set was used. TCRdb ran MiXCR on the multiplex PCR reads and lists one entry per CDR3 protein. The table records around 720,000 distinct CDR3 sequences, roughly a third of them present only once. PBMCs were collected from an approximately 9.5 ml volume of fresh peripheral blood. J gave up 2 bases and V 6 bases, and 7 bases lay outside the gene matches. Germline V lookup: CDR1 MNHNS, CDR2 SASEGT. The CDR3 covers 15 residues. For this clonotype: Its antigen is currently unknown.

The source material was blood. This sequence was found in a woman in her thirties or forties with Graves' hyperthyroidism. The J gene is TRBJ1-5, the V gene TRBV6-1, with TRBD1 identical over 7 bases. In DNA form, the CDR3 reads TGTGCCAGCAGCCCAGACAGGGCTGGCAATCAGCCCCAGCATTTT. Residues: CASSPDRAGNQPQHF.